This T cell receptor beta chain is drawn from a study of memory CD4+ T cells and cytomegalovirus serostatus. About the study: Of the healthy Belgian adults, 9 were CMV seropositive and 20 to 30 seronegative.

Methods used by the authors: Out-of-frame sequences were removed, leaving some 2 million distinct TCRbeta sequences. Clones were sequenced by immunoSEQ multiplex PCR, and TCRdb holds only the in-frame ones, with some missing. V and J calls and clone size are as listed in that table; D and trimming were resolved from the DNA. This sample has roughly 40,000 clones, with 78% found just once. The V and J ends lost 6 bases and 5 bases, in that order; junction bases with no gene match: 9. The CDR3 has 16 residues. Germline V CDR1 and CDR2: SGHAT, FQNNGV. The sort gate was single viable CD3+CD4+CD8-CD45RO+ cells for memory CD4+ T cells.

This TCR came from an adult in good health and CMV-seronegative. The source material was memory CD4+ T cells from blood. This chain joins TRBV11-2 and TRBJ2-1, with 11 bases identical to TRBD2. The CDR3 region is CASRPTSGDRHNEQFF. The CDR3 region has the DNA TGTGCCAGCAGGCCGACTAGCGGGGACCGGCACAATGAGCAGTTCTTC.